This section outlines one T cell receptor (beta chain) sequence together with its context. As yet, its antigen is unknown. The sample is drawn from a study of Ad26.COV2.S vaccination and SARS-CoV-2 variants. Study as a whole: Sample donor was a member of the COV1001 Ad26.COV2.S trial arm. Study results and caveats: Placebo recipients showed lower spike-specific TCR breadth than vaccinees.

V lost 5 bases and J lost 2, with 21 bases in between. Germline CDR1 and CDR2: SGHNT and YENEEA. The CDR3 consists of 17 residues. Regarding treatment: some 19 received Ad26.COV2.S at low or high dose, single or two shots; roughly 5 received placebo; per-sample allocation not given. The investigators took samples on day 63 after the first vaccine or placebo injection. The donor's status was that of an adult aged 18-55 years in Boston. In the vaccine, an Ad26 vector expressed the SARS-CoV-2 spike of the Wuhan strain. The data were produced by immunoSEQ multiplex PCR, yet TCRdb's version contains in-frame clones alone and is incomplete. The table lists 350,000 to 400,000 clones, 75% to 90% of them singletons, with around 3.4% in the top ten.

The clonotype was recovered from a person between 18 and 59 years old who received the Ad26.COV2.S COVID-19 vaccine or a placebo. This specimen consisted of peripheral blood, obtained in a trial of Ad26.COV2.S vaccine versus placebo. V is TRBV11-3 and J is TRBJ1-1, with D possibly being TRBD1 (5 bases). The CDR3 spells CASSPLRPGTDNTEAFF. DNA for the CDR3: TGTGCCAGCAGCCCCCTCCGCCCCGGGACGGATAACACTGAAGCTTTCTTT.